These T cell receptor beta chains were read from a single sample in a study of a mutant IDH1 vaccine in newly diagnosed glioma. Assay: immunoSEQ multiplex PCR; the TCRdb copy retains only in-frame clones and omits some. In the table there are around 25,000 clones, around 77% of which are singletons. The antigens these receptors bind are not known. The starting material was PBMCs, obtained from a glioma patient whose treatment included an IDH1 peptide vaccine. The receptors derive from a woman aged 18 to 35 with glioma. CDR3s include the opening cysteine and the closing phenylalanine or tryptophan. A D gene is named only where the DNA matches it firmly. Size is stated for part of the rows, as once, few or many counts, or as a class when the clone is expanded.

size: few; V: TRBV11-2; D: -; J: TRBJ2-7; DNA: TGTGCCAGCAGCCTTACGAATACTGAAGACTACGAGCAGTACTTC; CDR3: CASSLTNTEDYEQYF
size: -; V: TRBV7-2; D: -; J: TRBJ2-7; DNA: TGTGCCTCTCGGCGGGACGGATCTTCCTACGAGCAGTACTTC; CDR3: CASRRDGSSYEQYF
size: -; V: TRBV18; D: -; J: TRBJ2-1; DNA: TGTGCCAGCTCACCGCGAGCGGAGGGATACAATGAGCAGTTCTTC; CDR3: CASSPRAEGYNEQFF
size: -; V: TRBV28; D: TRBD1; J: TRBJ2-7; DNA: TGTGCCAGCAGTTCTCCGGGACAGGGGCGCGAGCAGTACTTC; CDR3: CASSSPGQGREQYF
size: -; V: TRBV7-9; D: -; J: TRBJ1-2; DNA: TGTGCCAGCAGCTTAGACTACGGCTCTAACTATGGCTACACCTTC; CDR3: CASSLDYGSNYGYTF
size: once; V: TRBV6-1; D: -; J: TRBJ1-4; DNA: TGTGCCAGCAGTCTGATTAATACAGGGAATGAAAAACTGTTTTTT; CDR3: CASSLINTGNEKLFF
size: -; V: TRBV11-2; D: -; J: TRBJ1-1; DNA: TGTGCCAGCAGCGCACTTACAGGGACCCTTGAAGCTTTCTTT; CDR3: CASSALTGTLEAFF
size: -; V: TRBV4-2; D: TRBD2; J: TRBJ2-5; DNA: TGTGCCAGCAGCGTCGAACAAGCGGGGGGCGGAGAGACCCAGTACTTC; CDR3: CASSVEQAGGGETQYF
size: -; V: TRBV30; D: TRBD2; J: TRBJ2-3; DNA: TGTGCCTGGAGTCTTAGCGGGGGGGCACACGATACGCAGTATTTT; CDR3: CAWSLSGGAHDTQYF
size: -; V: TRBV6-5; D: -; J: TRBJ2-7; DNA: TGTGCCAGCAGTCTTACGGGGATCGCCTACGAGCAGTACTTC; CDR3: CASSLTGIAYEQYF
size: -; V: TRBV18; D: -; J: TRBJ1-3; DNA: TGTGCCAGCTCGGACAGTCGTATGAGCTCTGGAAACACCATATATTTT; CDR3: CASSDSRMSSGNTIYF
size: -; V: TRBV5-6; D: -; J: TRBJ1-2; DNA: TGTGCCAGCAGCTTGGCCAGGGGCGCCTATGGCTACACCTTC; CDR3: CASSLARGAYGYTF
size: -; V: TRBV15; D: -; J: TRBJ2-7; DNA: TGTGCCACCAGCAGGGTGCTAGGGGGAGAGCAGTACTTC; CDR3: CATSRVLGGEQYF
size: -; V: TRBV19; D: -; J: TRBJ2-7; DNA: TGTGCCAGTAGTAAATTGGTTGGCAAACCCGGGGAGCAGTACTTC; CDR3: CASSKLVGKPGEQYF
size: -; V: TRBV19; D: TRBD1; J: TRBJ1-2; DNA: TGTGCCAGTATCAGACAGGGGAATGATGGCTACACCTTC; CDR3: CASIRQGNDGYTF
size: once; V: TRBV4-2; D: -; J: TRBJ2-7; DNA: TGTGCCAGCAGCCAAGTAGCAGTGAGCTCCTACGAGCAGTACTTC; CDR3: CASSQVAVSSYEQYF
size: -; V: TRBV4-2; D: -; J: TRBJ1-1; DNA: TGTGCCAGCAGCCATGAGGTGGACACTGAAGCTTTCTTT; CDR3: CASSHEVDTEAFF
size: -; V: TRBV10-3; D: -; J: TRBJ1-4; DNA: TGTGCCATCAGCCGGACTTCTGCAACTAATGAAAAACTGTTTTTT; CDR3: CAISRTSATNEKLFF
size: -; V: TRBV21-1; D: -; J: TRBJ1-5; DNA: TGTGCCAGCAGCAAAGATGCCGATCAGCCCCAGCATTTT; CDR3: CASSKDADQPQHF
size: -; V: TRBV7-9; D: TRBD2; J: TRBJ2-1; DNA: TGTGCCAGCAGCTTAGTAGGGCTAGCGGGAGTTCCCTCCTACAATGAGCAGTTCTTC; CDR3: CASSLVGLAGVPSYNEQFF
size: -; V: TRBV19; D: TRBD2; J: TRBJ2-7; DNA: TGTGCCAGTAGTAATCGAGCGGGAGCCTACGAGCAGTACTTC; CDR3: CASSNRAGAYEQYF
size: once; V: TRBV5-4; D: TRBD1; J: TRBJ1-3; DNA: TGTGCCAGCAGCTTGGAGGGGGCAAACTCTGGAAACACCATATATTTT; CDR3: CASSLEGANSGNTIYF
size: -; V: TRBV5-4; D: -; J: TRBJ2-7; DNA: TGTGCCAGCAGCTTGGGGGCCGAGCAGTACTTC; CDR3: CASSLGAEQYF
size: medium-sized; V: TRBV9; D: -; J: TRBJ1-1; DNA: TGTGCCAGCAGCGTAGATGGGGGGAACACTGAAGCTTTCTTT; CDR3: CASSVDGGNTEAFF
size: -; V: TRBV30; D: -; J: TRBJ1-3; DNA: TGTGCCTGCACCAGGACGAGTCGGAGAAACACCATATATTTT; CDR3: CACTRTSRRNTIYF
size: -; V: TRBV5-1; D: -; J: TRBJ1-4; DNA: TGCGCCAGCAGCCGCGGACAGTTTGCAACTAATGAAAAACTGTTTTTT; CDR3: CASSRGQFATNEKLFF
size: few; V: TRBV6-5; D: TRBD1; J: TRBJ1-5; DNA: TGTGCCAGCAGTTCCAGACAGGGTAGCAATCAGCCCCAGCATTTT; CDR3: CASSSRQGSNQPQHF
size: -; V: TRBV5-5; D: TRBD1; J: TRBJ1-5; DNA: TGTGCCAGCAGCTTGACTACAGGGGTAGGTCAGCCCCAGCATTTT; CDR3: CASSLTTGVGQPQHF
size: -; V: TRBV2; D: TRBD1; J: TRBJ1-2; DNA: TGTGCCGGGAGCCGGGACAGCAACTATGGCTACACCTTC; CDR3: CAGSRDSNYGYTF
size: -; V: TRBV5-6; D: -; J: TRBJ1-1; DNA: TGTGCCAGCAGCCCCTTATCTTTGTCCTGGGGGTCCGAAGCTTTCTTT; CDR3: CASSPLSLSWGSEAFF
size: -; V: TRBV6-4; D: -; J: TRBJ2-6; DNA: TGTGCCAGCAGTGGGGGATCTTCTGGGGCCAACGTCCTGACTTTC; CDR3: CASSGGSSGANVLTF
size: -; V: TRBV19; D: -; J: TRBJ1-5; DNA: TGTGCCAGTAATAACGGCGCGCAGGGCTTCAATCAGCCCCAGCATTTT; CDR3: CASNNGAQGFNQPQHF
size: -; V: TRBV7-9; D: TRBD1; J: TRBJ2-7; DNA: TGTGCCAGCAGTCAACCGGGACAGGGAACAGTAAGGGGGTTCTACGAGCAGTACTTC; CDR3: CASSQPGQGTVRGFYEQYF